The 30 T cell receptor beta chains below all came from one sample that was sequenced in a study of neurological immune-mediated disorders. TCRdb itself ran the 5' RACE reads through MiXCR, one entry per CDR3 protein. The data show under 40,000 distinct CDR3 sequences, 6.5% to 8.5% seen once. Specimen: CD4+ T cells from blood. These receptors all come from a man between 45 and 60 years old in good health.

This clonotype was counted many times. The chain recombines TRBV20-1 with TRBJ2-7; perhaps TRBD1 as D (6 bases). The germline V and J ends were trimmed by 3 bases and 5 bases, with 11 bases remaining between them. The germline CDR1 and CDR2 sequences are DFQATT and SNEGSKA (reference sequence). This CDR3 region has 12 residues. The CDR3 here is CSASNREHEQYF. For the CDR3, the DNA is TGCAGTGCTAGTAACAGGGAACACGAGCAGTACTTC.

This clonotype was detected many times. V usage is TRBV29-1 and J usage is TRBJ2-1; 8 bases map to TRBD2. CDR1 is SQVTM, CDR2 ANQGSEA, per germline. The CDR3 extends over 12 amino acids. The V and J ends lost 7 bases and 8 bases, in that order; junction bases with no gene match: 7. The CDR3 coding sequence is TGCAGCGGATCGGGAGGGCCTCATGAGCAGTTCTTC. It translates to CSGSGGPHEQFF.

This clonotype was seen many times. This chain links TRBV9 with TRBJ2-5, with D possibly TRBD2 on 6 matching bases. Germline CDR1 SGDLS, CDR2 YYNGEE. Trimming stripped 0 bases from V and 3 bases from J, with 9 bases between. The CDR3 runs 14 residues. The CDR3 reads CASSVGVAEETQYF. As DNA, the CDR3 is TGTGCCAGCAGCGTAGGGGTAGCGGAAGAGACCCAGTACTTC.

This clonotype was counted at least ten times. The chain has TRBV4-1 and TRBJ1-1; 8 bases line up with TRBD1. The CDR3 contains 14 residues. The V segment lost 6 bases and the J segment 4 bases; nucleotides outside the gene matches: 7. Germline V gene data show CDR1 as MGHRA and CDR2 as YSYEKL. Written as DNA, the CDR3 is TGCGCCAGCAGACTCGGACAGGGAGGCACTGAAGCTTTCTTT. Amino acid sequence: CASRLGQGGTEAFF.

The chain is built from TRBV4-3 and TRBJ2-5; 9 bases line up with TRBD2. Germline-derived CDR1 and CDR2 are LGHNA and YSLEER. Unmatched junction bases numbered 9, after V lost 3 bases and J lost 1 base. The CDR3 spans 17 residues. CDR3 residues: CASSHSVVAGVQETQYF. CDR3 DNA: TGCGCCAGCAGCCATTCTGTAGTAGCGGGAGTCCAAGAGACCCAGTACTTC.

The sample holds many counts of this clonotype. The chain has TRBV7-2 and TRBJ2-1; 9 nucleotides agree with TRBD1. There are 15 residues in the CDR3. CDR1 SGHTA and CDR2 FQGNSA come from the germline V gene. V lost 5 bases, J lost 1 base, and 3 bases stayed unmatched. The CDR3 DNA is TGTGCCAGCAGCCCAGACAGGGGGTCCTACAATGAGCAGTTCTTC. Protein product: CASSPDRGSYNEQFF.

In its sample, this clonotype was seen many times. The chain carries TRBV6-1 and TRBJ2-1, with D maybe TRBD2 (7 bases). Germline V gene sequence: CDR1 MNHNS, CDR2 SASEGT. V was pared by 8 bases and J by 8 bases, with 19 bases between. This CDR3 region has 14 residues. The DNA for the CDR3 is TGTGCCAGCGGGGGGGGCCCGGGGTTGGATGAGCAGTTCTTC. Encoded protein: CASGGGPGLDEQFF.

The sample holds many counts of this clonotype. This rearrangement joins TRBV29-1 to TRBJ2-3; D not resolved. CDR1 SQVTM and CDR2 ANQGSEA come from the germline V gene. The CDR3 runs 14 residues. Trimming pared 4 bases from V and 3 bases from J, leaving 14 bases between. The CDR3 reads CSVGHVLVTDTQYF. CDR3 nucleotides: TGCAGCGTTGGCCACGTATTAGTAACAGATACGCAGTATTTT.

This clonotype has a count of ten or more. The genes are TRBV5-1 and TRBJ2-7; 8 bases fit TRBD2. The trim removed 1 base at V and 3 bases at J, leaving 6 bases unmatched. The CDR3 has 15 amino acids. Germline V CDR1 and CDR2: SGHRS, YFSETQ. The CDR3 protein is CASSLTPSGSYEQYF. In DNA, the CDR3 is TGCGCCAGCAGCTTGACGCCAAGCGGGAGCTACGAGCAGTACTTC.

Many counts were recorded for this clonotype. The gene calls are TRBV6-5 and TRBJ2-7; no definite D call. Germline lookup yields CDR1 MNHEY and CDR2 SVGAGI. The V end lost 6 bases, the J end lost 5 bases, and 11 bases lay between the germline ends. The length of the CDR3 is 12 residues. In DNA, the CDR3 is TGTGCCAGCAGGATGAACCCGGACGAGCAGTACTTC. Translated, it gives CASRMNPDEQYF.

This clonotype was seen many times. The V call is TRBV6-6, the J call TRBJ2-7, with D perhaps matching TRBD2 (6 bases). CDR3 size: 16 residues. Germline loops: CDR1 MNHNY, CDR2 SVGAGI (reference sequence). V lost 6 bases and J lost 2, with 20 bases in between. As DNA, the CDR3 is TGTGCCAGCAGACCTCAGGAGGGGCAGGGTCCCTACGAGCAGTACTTC. It is translated as CASRPQEGQGPYEQYF.

Ten or more counts support this clonotype. The chain uses TRBV3-1 and TRBJ2-3; possibly TRBD1 for D (5 bases). V was shortened by 0 bases and J by 3 bases, with 10 bases between the two germline ends. The CDR3 spans 15 residues. CDR1 and CDR2 from the germline V gene are LGHDT and YNNKEL (reference sequence). CDR3 nucleotide sequence: TGTGCCAGCAGCCAAGATCGGCAGGGAACAGATACGCAGTATTTT. This translates into CASSQDRQGTDTQYF.

This clonotype was picked up many times. The genes are TRBV29-1 and TRBJ2-4; D remains unclear. Looked up from germline, CDR1 is SQVTM and CDR2 is ANQGSEA. Deletions cut 4 bases from V and 6 bases from J, with 10 bases between. The CDR3 length is 12 residues. DNA of the CDR3: TGCAGCGTTGTTTCGTTAGGAAACATTCAGTACTTC. Residues: CSVVSLGNIQYF.

This clonotype has a count of ten or more. The chain joins TRBV5-1 to TRBJ2-7; 9 bases agree with TRBD1. CDR3 size: 19 residues. V lost 0 bases, J lost 3 bases, and 16 bases stayed unmatched. The germline V gene encodes CDR1 SGHRS and CDR2 YFSETQ. The CDR3 DNA reads as TGCGCCAGCAGCTTGGCCGCGGGACAGGGTAGGGCGGGACTCTACGAGCAGTACTTC. Encoded protein: CASSLAAGQGRAGLYEQYF.

This clonotype was observed at least ten times. The gene calls are TRBV20-1 and TRBJ1-2, with 7 bases matching TRBD1. This CDR3 contains 15 residues. With 2 bases clipped from V and 4 bases from J, the junction kept 10 bases outside the gene matches. Germline V gene sequence: CDR1 DFQATT, CDR2 SNEGSKA (reference sequence). The chain's CDR3 is CSARPQAQGFYGYTF. CDR3 DNA: TGCAGTGCTAGACCCCAAGCACAGGGGTTCTATGGCTACACCTTC.

Many counts were recorded for this clonotype. The chain has TRBV4-2 and TRBJ2-7; TRBD2 matches at 9 bases. The CDR3 consists of 15 residues. CDR1 is LGHNA and CDR2 is YNFKEQ in the germline V gene. Trimming took 1 base from V and 4 from J; bases not matched to a gene: 5. The DNA for the CDR3 is TGTGCCAGCAGCCAAGGGGCGACTAGCGGTTACGAGCAGTACTTC. The encoded protein is CASSQGATSGYEQYF.

This clonotype showed up many times. DNA of the CDR3: TGTGCCAGCAGCCAAAGTGCAGATCAGCCCCAGCATTTT. Its protein is CASSQSADQPQHF. The chain uses TRBV4-2 and TRBJ1-5; D remains unclear. Trimming shortened V by 2 bases and J by 5 bases, and 7 bases separated the two germline ends. CDR3 length: 13 residues. Looked up from germline, CDR1 is LGHNA and CDR2 is YNFKEQ.

This clonotype appeared many times. This chain connects TRBV7-8 to TRBJ1-5; D is unresolved. This CDR3 spans 15 amino acids. Between the trimmed V and J ends, which lost 5 bases and 1 base, there was a span of 12 bases. CDR1 SGHVS and CDR2 FQNEAQ come from the germline V gene. The CDR3: CASSPSSRSNQPQHF. The CDR3 bases are TGTGCCAGCAGCCCCTCCTCGAGGAGCAATCAGCCCCAGCATTTT.

This clonotype was observed many times. This chain joins TRBV28 and TRBJ2-1, with 7 bases fitting TRBD2. With 1 base clipped from V and 3 bases from J, the junction kept 15 bases outside the gene matches. The length of the CDR3 is 19 residues. Germline assignment: CDR1 MDHEN and CDR2 SYDVKM. CDR3 in DNA: TGTGCCAGCAGTTTATTCCCCCTAGGACGTGCTAGCGGCTACAATGAGCAGTTCTTC. This encodes CASSLFPLGRASGYNEQFF.

This clonotype was counted at least ten times. V is TRBV5-1 and J is TRBJ2-1; no clear D. Trimming stripped 0 bases from V and 8 bases from J, with 9 bases between. Germline V gives CDR1 SGHRS, CDR2 YFSETQ. This CDR3 has 13 residues. CDR3 nucleotide sequence: TGCGCCAGCAGCTTGGGACGCGTCGATGAGCAGTTCTTC. Translating gives CASSLGRVDEQFF.

The chain uses TRBV4-3 and TRBJ2-3; 7 positions match TRBD2. Trimming removed 1 base from V and 1 base from J; junction bases left unmatched: 5. The CDR3 contains 16 residues. Germline lookup yields CDR1 LGHNA and CDR2 YSLEER. CDR3 residues: CASSQAASGGTDTQYF. The CDR3 DNA sequence: TGCGCCAGCAGCCAAGCGGCTAGCGGAGGCACAGATACGCAGTATTTT.

This clonotype came up many times. CDR3 DNA: TGCAGTGCTAGAAAGACTAGCGGGATTTACAATGAGCAGTTCTTC. Amino acid sequence: CSARKTSGIYNEQFF. The chain recombines TRBV20-1 with TRBJ2-1, with TRBD2 matching over 11 bases. The length of the CDR3 is 15 residues. V lost 2 bases to trimming and J lost 4 bases; unmatched junction nucleotides: 4. Germline lookup yields CDR1 DFQATT and CDR2 SNEGSKA (reference sequence).

This clonotype was counted at least ten times. The chain couples TRBV9 to TRBJ2-3; 7 nucleotides align to TRBD2. Germline-derived CDR1 and CDR2 are SGDLS and YYNGEE. The V and J ends lost 4 bases and 6 bases, in that order; junction bases with no gene match: 14. This CDR3 is 16 amino acids long. The CDR3 loop reads CASSPYAGTTADTQYF. CDR3 nucleotide sequence: TGTGCCAGCAGCCCCTACGCCGGGACTACGGCGGATACGCAGTATTTT. The whole variable domain, filled in from reference TRBV9 and TRBJ2-3, reads DSGVTQTPKHLITATGQRVTLRCSPRSGDLSVYWYQQSLDQGLQFLIQYYNGEERAKGNILERFSAQQFPDLHSELNLSSLELGDSALYFCASSPYAGTTADTQYFGPGTRLTVL.

There are many counts of this clonotype. The CDR3 nucleotides are TGTGCCAGCAGCCCAGGGTTTTTGGAGGCGCGGTACTTC. Translation gives CASSPGFLEARYF. The chain has TRBV7-2 and TRBJ2-7; D may match TRBD1 or TRBD2 (5 bases each). Germline-derived CDR1 and CDR2 are SGHTA and FQGNSA. CDR3 size: 13 residues. The V and J ends lost 5 bases and 12 bases respectively, with 20 bases between them.

This clonotype was detected ten times or more. Relative to the germline gene, one junction end is altered; a read error may explain this. The chain combines TRBV5-5 with TRBJ1-1; no clear D. Germline loops: CDR1 SGHKS, CDR2 YYEKEE (reference sequence). The CDR3 covers 15 residues. The CDR3 coding sequence is TGTGCCAGCAGCTTAGAAGGGCGATGGAACACTAAAGCTTTCTTT. It yields the protein CASSLEGRWNTKAFF.

The J gene is TRBJ2-1, the V gene TRBV18; 14 bases are shared with TRBD2. This CDR3 comprises 19 residues. Germline-derived CDR1 and CDR2 are KGHSH and LQKENI. The V segment lost 3 bases and the J segment 0 bases; nucleotides outside the gene matches: 7. This CDR3 is CASSPGTSGSLSSYNEQFF. CDR3 nucleotides: TGTGCCAGCTCACCGGGGACTAGCGGGAGCCTCAGCTCCTACAATGAGCAGTTCTTC.

This clonotype showed up many times. In DNA, the CDR3 is TGTGCCGACAGAGGGGGCGGGCTGAGCTCCTACGAGCAGTACTTC. It encodes CADRGGGLSSYEQYF. The chain recombines TRBV28 with TRBJ2-7; 7 positions agree with TRBD1. After removal of 11 bases from V and 0 bases from J, the junction contained 13 bases not matched to a gene. Germline V CDR1 and CDR2: MDHEN, SYDVKM. This CDR3 is built from 15 residues.

Many counts were recorded for this clonotype. The chain uses TRBV12-3 or TRBV12-4 and TRBJ2-2; 13 bases align to TRBD2. V lost 6 bases, J lost 1 base, and 8 bases stayed unmatched. There are 18 residues in the CDR3. CDR3 sequence: CASSPRLAGGRNTGELFF. The CDR3 nucleotides are TGTGCCAGCAGCCCTAGACTAGCGGGAGGCCGGAACACCGGGGAGCTGTTTTTT.

This clonotype appeared many times. The rearrangement joins TRBV27 to TRBJ2-7, with TRBD1 as a possible D gene (6 bases). CDR1 MNHEY and CDR2 SMNVEV come from the germline V gene (reference sequence). This CDR3 comprises 13 residues. The V end was cut by 3 bases, the J end by 5 bases, with 11 bases between. The CDR3 sequence: CASSFSGVNEQYF. The DNA of the CDR3 is TGTGCCAGCAGTTTTTCAGGGGTCAACGAGCAGTACTTC.

This clonotype was recorded at least ten times. The chain couples TRBV28 to TRBJ2-3; perhaps TRBD2 as D (6 bases). This CDR3 has 15 residues. Trimming shortened V by 4 bases and J by 0 bases, and 11 bases separated the two germline ends. The germline V gene has CDR1 MDHEN and CDR2 SYDVKM. The chain's CDR3 is CASSWLATSTDTQYF. CDR3 bases: TGTGCCAGCAGTTGGCTAGCGACTAGCACAGATACGCAGTATTTT. Full variable domain (rest looked up from reference TRBV28 and TRBJ2-3): DVKVTQSSRYLVKRTGEKVFLECVQDMDHENMFWYRQDPGLGLRLIYFSYDVKMKEKGDIPEGYSVSREKKERFSLILESASTNQTSMYLCASSWLATSTDTQYFGPGTRLTVL.